These 3 T cell receptor beta chains originate from one sample sequenced in a study of control samples from healthy donors and cancer patients. Sequenced by immunoSEQ multiplex PCR; TCRdb stores in-frame clones only, minus some. The repertoire holds about 71,000 clones, with roughly 86% as singletons. Source material: PBMCs. The receptors shown here come from a man in his 60s with lung cancer.

V usage is TRBV25-1 and J usage is TRBJ1-5; the D gene is possibly TRBD1 (5 bases). Per germline, CDR1 MGHDK and CDR2 SYGVNS. The CDR3 sequence is 15 residues long. V lost 2 bases and J lost 7, with 15 bases in between. The CDR3 nucleotides are TGTGCCAGCAGTGAAGAAAAAAGGGGTATGCAGCCCCAGCATTTT. This encodes CASSEEKRGMQPQHF.

The chain employs TRBV2 and TRBJ1-5; 11 positions agree with TRBD1. The germline V gene has CDR1 SNHLY and CDR2 FYNNEI. J was trimmed by 6 bases and V by 7 bases; bases with no gene match: 2. This CDR3 comprises 13 residues. This CDR3 is CASMDRGLQPQHF. CDR3 sequence (DNA): TGTGCCAGCATGGACAGGGGGCTTCAGCCCCAGCATTTT.

This clone was seen only a few times. This chain links TRBV9 with TRBJ1-3; D is possibly TRBD1 (5 bases). V shed 4 bases and J shed 0 bases, with 14 bases lying between them. The CDR3 sequence is 16 residues long. The germline CDR1 and CDR2 sequences are SGDLS and YYNGEE. The CDR3 DNA follows: TGTGCCAGCAGCCTTGGGACGTCCTTCTCTGGAAACACCATATATTTT. Protein sequence: CASSLGTSFSGNTIYF.